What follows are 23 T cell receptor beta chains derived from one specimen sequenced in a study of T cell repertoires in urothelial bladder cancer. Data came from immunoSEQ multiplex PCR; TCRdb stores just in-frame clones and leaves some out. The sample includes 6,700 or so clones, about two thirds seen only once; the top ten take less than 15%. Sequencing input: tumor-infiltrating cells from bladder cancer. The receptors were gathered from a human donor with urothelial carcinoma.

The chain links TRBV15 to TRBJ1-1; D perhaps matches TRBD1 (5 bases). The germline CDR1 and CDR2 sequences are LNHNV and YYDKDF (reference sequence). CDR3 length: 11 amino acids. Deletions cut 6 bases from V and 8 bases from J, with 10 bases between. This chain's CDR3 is CATRGVSEAFF. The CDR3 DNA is TGTGCCACCAGGGGGGTTTCGGAAGCTTTCTTT.

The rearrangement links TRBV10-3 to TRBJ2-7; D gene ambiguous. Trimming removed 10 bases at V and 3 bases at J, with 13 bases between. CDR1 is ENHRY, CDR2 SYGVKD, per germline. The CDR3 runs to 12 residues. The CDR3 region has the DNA TGTGCCAGCGCCGTCCTGGGCTACGAGCAGTACTTC. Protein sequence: CASAVLGYEQYF.

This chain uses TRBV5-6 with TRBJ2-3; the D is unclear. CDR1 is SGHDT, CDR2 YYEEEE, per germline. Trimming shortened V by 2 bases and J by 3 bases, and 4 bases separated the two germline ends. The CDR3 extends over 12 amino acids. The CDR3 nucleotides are TGTGCCAGCAGCTTCACGACAGATACGCAGTATTTT. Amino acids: CASSFTTDTQYF.

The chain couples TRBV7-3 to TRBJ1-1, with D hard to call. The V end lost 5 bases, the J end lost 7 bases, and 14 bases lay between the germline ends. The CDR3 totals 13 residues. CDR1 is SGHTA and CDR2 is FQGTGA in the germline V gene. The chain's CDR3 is CASSIDRTSEAFF. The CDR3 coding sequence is TGTGCCAGCAGCATAGACCGTACCAGTGAAGCTTTCTTT. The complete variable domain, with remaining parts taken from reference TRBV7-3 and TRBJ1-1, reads GAGVSQTPSNKVTEKGKYVELRCDPISGHTALYWYRQSLGQGPEFLIYFQGTGAADDSGLPNDRFFAVRPEGSVSTLKIQRTERGDSAVYLCASSIDRTSEAFFGQGTRLTVV.

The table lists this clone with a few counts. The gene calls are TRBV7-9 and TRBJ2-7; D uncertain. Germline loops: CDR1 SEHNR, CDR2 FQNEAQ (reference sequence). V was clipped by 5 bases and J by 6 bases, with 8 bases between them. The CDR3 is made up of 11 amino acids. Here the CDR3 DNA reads TGTGCCAGCAGCGCCTGGGGCGAGCAGTACTTC. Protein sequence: CASSAWGEQYF.

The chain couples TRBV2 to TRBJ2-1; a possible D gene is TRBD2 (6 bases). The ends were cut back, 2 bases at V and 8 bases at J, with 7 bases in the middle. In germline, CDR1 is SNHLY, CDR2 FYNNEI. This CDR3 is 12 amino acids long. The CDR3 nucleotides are TGTGCCAGCAGTGAATCGGGGGATGAGCAGTTCTTC. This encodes CASSESGDEQFF.

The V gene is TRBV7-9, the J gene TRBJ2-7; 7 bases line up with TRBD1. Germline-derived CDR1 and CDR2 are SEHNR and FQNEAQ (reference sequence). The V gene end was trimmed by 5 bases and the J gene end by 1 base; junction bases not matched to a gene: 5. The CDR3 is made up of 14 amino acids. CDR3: CASSTRDRSYEQYF. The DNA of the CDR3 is TGTGCCAGCAGCACCCGGGACAGATCCTACGAGCAGTACTTC.

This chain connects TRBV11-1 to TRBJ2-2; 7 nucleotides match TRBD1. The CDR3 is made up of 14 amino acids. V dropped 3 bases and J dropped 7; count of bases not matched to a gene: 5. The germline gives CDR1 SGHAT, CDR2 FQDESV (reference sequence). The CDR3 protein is CASSFTGVVGELFF. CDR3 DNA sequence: TGTGCCAGCAGCTTTACAGGGGTTGTCGGGGAGCTGTTTTTT.

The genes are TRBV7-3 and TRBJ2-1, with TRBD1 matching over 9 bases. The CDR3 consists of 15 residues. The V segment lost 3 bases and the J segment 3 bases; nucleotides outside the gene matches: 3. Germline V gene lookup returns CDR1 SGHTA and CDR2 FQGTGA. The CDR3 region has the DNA TGTGCCAGCAGCTTTGACAGGGGGTTCTACAATGAGCAGTTCTTC. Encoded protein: CASSFDRGFYNEQFF.

CDR3 nucleotide sequence: TGTGCCAGCAGCTTGGTGGGGCTAGGTGAAAAACTGTTTTTT. Protein: CASSLVGLGEKLFF. The rearrangement joins TRBV5-5 to TRBJ1-4; maybe TRBD1 (5 bases). V was trimmed by 0 bases and J by 7 bases, leaving 10 bases between them. The CDR3 extends over 14 amino acids. CDR1 is SGHKS and CDR2 is YYEKEE in the germline V gene (reference sequence).

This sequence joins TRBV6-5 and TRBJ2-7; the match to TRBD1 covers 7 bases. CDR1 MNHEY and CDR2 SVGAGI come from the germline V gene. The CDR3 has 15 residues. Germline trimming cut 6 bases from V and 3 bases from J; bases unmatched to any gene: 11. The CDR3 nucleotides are TGTGCCAGCAGAGAAACAGGGGAGAGAAGCTACGAGCAGTACTTC. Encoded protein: CASRETGERSYEQYF.

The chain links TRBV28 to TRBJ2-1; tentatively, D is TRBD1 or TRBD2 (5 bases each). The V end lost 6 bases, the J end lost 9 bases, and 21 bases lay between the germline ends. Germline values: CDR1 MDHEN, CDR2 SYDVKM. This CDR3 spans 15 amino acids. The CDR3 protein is CASSLRDHDRGEQFF. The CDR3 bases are TGTGCCAGCAGCCTCCGGGACCATGACCGTGGTGAGCAGTTCTTC.

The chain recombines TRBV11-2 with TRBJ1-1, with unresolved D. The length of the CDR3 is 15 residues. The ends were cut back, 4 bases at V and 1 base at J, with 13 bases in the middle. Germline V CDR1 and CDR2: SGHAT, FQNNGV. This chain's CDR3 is CASSSGLLGNTEAFF. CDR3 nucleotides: TGTGCCAGCAGCTCTGGCCTACTCGGGAACACTGAAGCTTTCTTT. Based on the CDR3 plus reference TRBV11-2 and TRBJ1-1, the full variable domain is EAGVAQSPRYKIIEKRQSVAFWCNPISGHATLYWYQQILGQGPKLLIQFQNNGVVDDSQLPKDRFSAERLKGVDSTLKIQPAKLEDSAVYLCASSSGLLGNTEAFFGQGTRLTVV.

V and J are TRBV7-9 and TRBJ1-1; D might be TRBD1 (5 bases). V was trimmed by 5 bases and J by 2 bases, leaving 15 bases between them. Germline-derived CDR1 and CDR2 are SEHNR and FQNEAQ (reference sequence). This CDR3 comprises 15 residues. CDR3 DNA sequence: TGTGCCAGCAGCCCGCTTGTAGGGGATAACACTGAAGCTTTCTTT. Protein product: CASSPLVGDNTEAFF.

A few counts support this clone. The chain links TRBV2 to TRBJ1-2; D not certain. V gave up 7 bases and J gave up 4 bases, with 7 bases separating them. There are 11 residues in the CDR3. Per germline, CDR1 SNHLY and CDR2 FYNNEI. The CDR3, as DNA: TGTGCCAGCACACGTTTCTATGGCTACACCTTC. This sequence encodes CASTRFYGYTF.

The CDR3 spells CASRLAATEGRAEAFF. Written as DNA, the CDR3 is TGTGCAAGTCGCTTAGCCGCAACGGAGGGCAGAGCTGAAGCTTTCTTT. The chain couples TRBV12-2 to TRBJ1-1. TRBV12-2 is given as a pseudogene. CDR3 length: 16 amino acids.

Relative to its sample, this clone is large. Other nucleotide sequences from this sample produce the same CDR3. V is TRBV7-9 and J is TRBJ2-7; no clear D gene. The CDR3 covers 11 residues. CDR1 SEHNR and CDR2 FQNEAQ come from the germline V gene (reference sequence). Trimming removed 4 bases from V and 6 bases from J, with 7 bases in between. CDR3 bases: TGTGCCAGCAGCTCTTGGGGCGAGCAGTACTTC. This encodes CASSSWGEQYF.

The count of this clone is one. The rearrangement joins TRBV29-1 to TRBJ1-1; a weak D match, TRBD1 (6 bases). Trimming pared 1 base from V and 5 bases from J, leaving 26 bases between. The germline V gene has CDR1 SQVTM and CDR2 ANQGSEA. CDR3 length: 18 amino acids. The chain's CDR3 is CSVEGLGRGAVFRTEAFF. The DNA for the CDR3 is TGCAGCGTTGAAGGGCTGGGGAGGGGGGCGGTGTTCAGGACTGAAGCTTTCTTT.

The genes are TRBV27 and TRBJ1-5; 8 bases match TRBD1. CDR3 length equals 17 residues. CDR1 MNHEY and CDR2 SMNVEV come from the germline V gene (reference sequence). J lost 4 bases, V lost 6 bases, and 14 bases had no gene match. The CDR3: CASSIRQGASRNQPQHF. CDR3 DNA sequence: TGTGCCAGCAGCATCCGCCAGGGGGCGAGTAGAAATCAGCCCCAGCATTTT.

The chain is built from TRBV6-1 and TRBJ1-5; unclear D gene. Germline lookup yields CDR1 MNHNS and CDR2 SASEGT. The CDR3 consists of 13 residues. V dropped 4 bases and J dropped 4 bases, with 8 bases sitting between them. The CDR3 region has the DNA TGTGCCAGCAGTGTGAGGGCTAATCAGCCCCAGCATTTT. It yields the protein CASSVRANQPQHF.

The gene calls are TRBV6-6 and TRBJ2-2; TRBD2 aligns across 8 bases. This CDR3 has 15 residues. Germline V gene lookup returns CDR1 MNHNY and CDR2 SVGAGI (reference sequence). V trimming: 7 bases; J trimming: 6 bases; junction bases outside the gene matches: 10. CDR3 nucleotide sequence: TGTGCCAGCACGAAAGCGGGGGATGGTGCCGGGGAGCTGTTTTTT. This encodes CASTKAGDGAGELFF.

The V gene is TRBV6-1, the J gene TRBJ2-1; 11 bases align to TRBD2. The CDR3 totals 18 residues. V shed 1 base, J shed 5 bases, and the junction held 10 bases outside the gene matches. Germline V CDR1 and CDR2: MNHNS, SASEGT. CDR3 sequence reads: CASSEGLGRLAGHNEQFF. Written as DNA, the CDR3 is TGTGCCAGCAGTGAAGGGTTGGGCAGACTAGCGGGGCACAATGAGCAGTTCTTC.

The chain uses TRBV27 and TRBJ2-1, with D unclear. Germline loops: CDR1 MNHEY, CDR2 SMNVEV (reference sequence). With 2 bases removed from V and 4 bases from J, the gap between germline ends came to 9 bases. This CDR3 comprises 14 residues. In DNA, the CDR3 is TGTGCCAGCAGTTTAGCCCGACCATACAATGAGCAGTTCTTC. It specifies CASSLARPYNEQFF.